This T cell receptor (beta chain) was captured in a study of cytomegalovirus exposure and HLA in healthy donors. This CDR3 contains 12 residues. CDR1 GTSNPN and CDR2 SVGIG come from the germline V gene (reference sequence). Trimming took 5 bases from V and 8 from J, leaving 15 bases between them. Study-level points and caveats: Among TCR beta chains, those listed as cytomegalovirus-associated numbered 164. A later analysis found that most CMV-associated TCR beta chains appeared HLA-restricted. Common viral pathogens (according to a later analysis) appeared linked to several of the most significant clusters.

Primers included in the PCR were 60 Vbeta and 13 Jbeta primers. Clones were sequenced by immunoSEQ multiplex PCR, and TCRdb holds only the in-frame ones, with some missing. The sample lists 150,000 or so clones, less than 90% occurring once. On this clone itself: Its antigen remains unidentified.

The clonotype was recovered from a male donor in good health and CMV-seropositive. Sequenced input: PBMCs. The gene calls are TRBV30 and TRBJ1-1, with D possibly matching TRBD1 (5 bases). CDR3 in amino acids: CAWAGGAREAFF. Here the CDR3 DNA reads TGTGCCTGGGCGGGAGGGGCAAGAGAAGCTTTCTTT.